This T cell receptor (beta chain) stems from a study of T cells in Graves' hyperthyroidism and ophthalmopathy. This clonotype appeared many times. Antigen: not known. Study-level findings and limits: The model made its ophthalmopathy prediction, and onset followed a median roughly 6.5 months later.

Subjects aged 18 to 65 presented with newly diagnosed hyperthyroidism of less than 2 months' duration. Amplification of TCR beta CDR3 regions used RNA as the template. The HTBI primer set was used in a first-round RT-PCR of the TCR CDR3. A single record per CDR3 protein comes from TCRdb applying MiXCR to the multiplex PCR reads. The sample has under 800,000 distinct CDR3 sequences, less than 15% seen once; the top ten hold roughly 10%. Deletions cut 3 bases from V and 7 bases from J, with 10 bases between. Looked up from germline, CDR1 is SGHNT and CDR2 is YENEEA. This CDR3 comprises 13 residues. Sample: blood. The rearrangement links TRBV11-3 to TRBJ2-1; D remains unclear. The TCR comes from a woman in her late teens or twenties with Graves' hyperthyroidism. The CDR3 DNA is TGTGCCAGCAGCTTCTGGCGCCAAAATGAGCAGTTCTTC. This codes for CASSFWRQNEQFF.